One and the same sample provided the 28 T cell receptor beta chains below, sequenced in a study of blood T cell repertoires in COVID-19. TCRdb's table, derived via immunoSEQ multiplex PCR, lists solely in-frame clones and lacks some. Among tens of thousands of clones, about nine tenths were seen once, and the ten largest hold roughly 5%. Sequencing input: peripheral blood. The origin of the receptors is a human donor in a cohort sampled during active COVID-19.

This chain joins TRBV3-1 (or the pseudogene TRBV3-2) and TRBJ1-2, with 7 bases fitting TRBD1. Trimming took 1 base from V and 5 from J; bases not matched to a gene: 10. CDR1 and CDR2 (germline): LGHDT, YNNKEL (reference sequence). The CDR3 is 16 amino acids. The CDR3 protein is CASSQARDRSRYGYTF. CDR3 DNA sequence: TGTGCCAGCAGCCAAGCCCGGGACAGATCACGATATGGCTACACCTTC.

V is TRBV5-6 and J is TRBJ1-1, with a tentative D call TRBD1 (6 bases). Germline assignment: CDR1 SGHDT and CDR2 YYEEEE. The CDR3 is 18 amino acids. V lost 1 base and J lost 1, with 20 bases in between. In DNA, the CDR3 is TGTGCCAGCAGCTTGTTATGGCAGGGGAAAGGAGGGAACACTGAAGCTTTCTTT. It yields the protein CASSLLWQGKGGNTEAFF.

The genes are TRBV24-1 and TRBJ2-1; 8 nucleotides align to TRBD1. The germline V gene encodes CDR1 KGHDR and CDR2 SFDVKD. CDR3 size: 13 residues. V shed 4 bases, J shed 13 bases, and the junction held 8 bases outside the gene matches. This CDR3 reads CATSEPGTGLQFF. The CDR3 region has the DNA TGTGCCACCAGTGAGCCCGGGACAGGTCTCCAGTTCTTC.

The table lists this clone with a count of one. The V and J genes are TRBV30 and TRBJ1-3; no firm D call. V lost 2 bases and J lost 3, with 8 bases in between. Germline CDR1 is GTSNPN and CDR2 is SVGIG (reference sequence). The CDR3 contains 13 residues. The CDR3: CAWSPGFGNTIYF. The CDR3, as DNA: TGTGCCTGGAGTCCGGGATTTGGAAACACCATATATTTT.

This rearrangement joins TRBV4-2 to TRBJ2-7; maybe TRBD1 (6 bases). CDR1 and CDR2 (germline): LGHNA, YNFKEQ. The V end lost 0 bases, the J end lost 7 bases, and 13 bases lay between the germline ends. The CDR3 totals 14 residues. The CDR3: CASSQERGHIEQYF. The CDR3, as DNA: TGTGCCAGCAGCCAAGAAAGGGGACATATTGAGCAGTACTTC.

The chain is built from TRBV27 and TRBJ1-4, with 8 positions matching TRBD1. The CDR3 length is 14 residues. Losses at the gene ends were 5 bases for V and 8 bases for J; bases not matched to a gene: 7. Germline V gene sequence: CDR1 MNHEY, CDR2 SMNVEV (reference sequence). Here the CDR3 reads CASSPGGADEKLFF. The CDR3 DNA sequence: TGTGCCAGCAGTCCAGGGGGCGCCGACGAAAAACTGTTTTTT.

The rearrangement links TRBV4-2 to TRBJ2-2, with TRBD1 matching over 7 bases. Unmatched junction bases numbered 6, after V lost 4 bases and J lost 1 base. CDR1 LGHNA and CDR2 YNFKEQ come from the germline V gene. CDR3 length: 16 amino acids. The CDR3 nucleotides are TGTGCCAGCAGCCGCCCCGGGACAGAGAACACCGGGGAGCTGTTTTTT. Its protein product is CASSRPGTENTGELFF.

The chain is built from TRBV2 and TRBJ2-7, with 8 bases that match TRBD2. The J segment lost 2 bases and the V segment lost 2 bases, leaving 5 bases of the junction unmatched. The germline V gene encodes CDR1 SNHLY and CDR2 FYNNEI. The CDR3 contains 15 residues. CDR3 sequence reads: CASSEFRGGPYEQYF. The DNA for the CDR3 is TGTGCCAGCAGTGAATTTCGGGGGGGCCCCTACGAGCAGTACTTC.

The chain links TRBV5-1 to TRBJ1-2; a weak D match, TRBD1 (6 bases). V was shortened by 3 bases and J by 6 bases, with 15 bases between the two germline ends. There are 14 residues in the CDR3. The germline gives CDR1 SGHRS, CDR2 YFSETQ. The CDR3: CASSSTGGANGYTF. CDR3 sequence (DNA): TGCGCCAGCAGCTCGACCGGGGGGGCGAATGGCTACACCTTC. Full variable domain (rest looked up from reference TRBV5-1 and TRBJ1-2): KAGVTQTPRYLIKTRGQQVTLSCSPISGHRSVSWYQQTPGQGLQFLFEYFSETQRNKGNFPGRFSGRQFSNSRSEMNVSTLELGDSALYLCASSSTGGANGYTFGSGTRLTVV.

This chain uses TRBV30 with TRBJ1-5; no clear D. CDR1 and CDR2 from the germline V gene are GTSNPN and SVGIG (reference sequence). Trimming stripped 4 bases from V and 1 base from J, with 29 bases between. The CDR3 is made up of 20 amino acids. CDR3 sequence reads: CAWTPHSRVRYRWSNQPQHF. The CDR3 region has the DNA TGTGCCTGGACCCCTCATAGCCGGGTCCGGTACCGGTGGAGCAATCAGCCCCAGCATTTT.

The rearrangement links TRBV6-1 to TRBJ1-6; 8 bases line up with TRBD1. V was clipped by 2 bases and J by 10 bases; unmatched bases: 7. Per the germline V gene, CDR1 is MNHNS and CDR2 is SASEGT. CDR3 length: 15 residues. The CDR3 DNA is TGTGCCAGCAGTGAATTCGGACAGGGAGGCTCACCCCTCCACTTT. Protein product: CASSEFGQGGSPLHF.

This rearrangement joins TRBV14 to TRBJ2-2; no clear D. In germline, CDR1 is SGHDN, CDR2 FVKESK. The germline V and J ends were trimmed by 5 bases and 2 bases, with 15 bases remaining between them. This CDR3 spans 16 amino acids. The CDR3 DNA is TGTGCCAGCAGCTACGAGGTCGCGACTAACACCGGGGAGCTGTTTTTT. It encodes CASSYEVATNTGELFF.

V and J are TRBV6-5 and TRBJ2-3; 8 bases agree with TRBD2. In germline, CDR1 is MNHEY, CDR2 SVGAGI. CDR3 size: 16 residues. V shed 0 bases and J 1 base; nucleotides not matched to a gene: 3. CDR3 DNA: TGTGCCAGCAGTTACTCGCCTAGCGGGCGCACAGATACGCAGTATTTT. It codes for CASSYSPSGRTDTQYF.

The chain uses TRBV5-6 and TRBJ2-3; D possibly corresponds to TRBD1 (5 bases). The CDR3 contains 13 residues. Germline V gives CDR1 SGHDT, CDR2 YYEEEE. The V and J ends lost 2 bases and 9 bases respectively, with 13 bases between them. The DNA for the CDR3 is TGTGCCAGCAGCTTAAACAGGTTACACACGCAGTATTTT. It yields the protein CASSLNRLHTQYF.

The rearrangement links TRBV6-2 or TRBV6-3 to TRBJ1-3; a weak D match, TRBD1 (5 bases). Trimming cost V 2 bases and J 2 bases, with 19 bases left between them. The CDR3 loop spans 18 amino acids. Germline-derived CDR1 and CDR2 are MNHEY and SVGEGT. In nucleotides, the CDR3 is TGTGCCAGCAGTTACCCGGGGGGGAAGGAAGGGGCTGGAAACACCATATATTTT. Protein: CASSYPGGKEGAGNTIYF.

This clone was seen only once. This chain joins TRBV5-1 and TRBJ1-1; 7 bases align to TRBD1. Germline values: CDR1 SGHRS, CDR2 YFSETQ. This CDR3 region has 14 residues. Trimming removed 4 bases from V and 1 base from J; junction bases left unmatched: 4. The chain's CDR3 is CASSTGTANTEAFF. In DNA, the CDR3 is TGCGCCAGCAGCACGGGGACAGCGAACACTGAAGCTTTCTTT.

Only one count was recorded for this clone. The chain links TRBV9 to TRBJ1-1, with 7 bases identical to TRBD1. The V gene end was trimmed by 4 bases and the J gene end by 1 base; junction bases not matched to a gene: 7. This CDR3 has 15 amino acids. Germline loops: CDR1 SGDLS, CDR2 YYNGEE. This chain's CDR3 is CASSLSGQWNTEAFF. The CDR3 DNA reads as TGTGCCAGCAGCCTATCGGGACAGTGGAACACTGAAGCTTTCTTT.

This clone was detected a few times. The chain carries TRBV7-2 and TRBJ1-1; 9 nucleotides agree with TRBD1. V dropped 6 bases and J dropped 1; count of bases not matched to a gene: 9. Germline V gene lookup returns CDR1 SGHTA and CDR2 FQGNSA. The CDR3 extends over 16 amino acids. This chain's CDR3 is CASSPQGGQGNTEAFF. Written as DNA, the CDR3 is TGTGCCAGCAGTCCCCAGGGGGGACAGGGGAACACTGAAGCTTTCTTT.

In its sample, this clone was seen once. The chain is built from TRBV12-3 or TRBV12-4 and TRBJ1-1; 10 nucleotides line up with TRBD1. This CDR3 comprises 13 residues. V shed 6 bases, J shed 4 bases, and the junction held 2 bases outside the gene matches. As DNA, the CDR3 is TGTGCCAGCAGGGGGACAGGGGTCACTGAAGCTTTCTTT. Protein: CASRGTGVTEAFF.

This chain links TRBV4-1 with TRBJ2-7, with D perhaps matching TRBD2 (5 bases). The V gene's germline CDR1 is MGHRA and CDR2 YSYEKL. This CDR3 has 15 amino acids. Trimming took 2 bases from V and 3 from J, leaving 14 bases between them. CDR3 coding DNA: TGCGCCAGCAGCCAAAGCCTCGAGGGTTACTACGAGCAGTACTTC. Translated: CASSQSLEGYYEQYF.

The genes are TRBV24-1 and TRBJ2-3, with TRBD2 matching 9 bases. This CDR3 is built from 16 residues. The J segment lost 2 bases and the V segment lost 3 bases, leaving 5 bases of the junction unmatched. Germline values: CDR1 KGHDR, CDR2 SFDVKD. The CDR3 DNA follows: TGTGCCACCAGTGATCCAGCGGGGGGACCCACAGATACGCAGTATTTT. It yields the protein CATSDPAGGPTDTQYF.

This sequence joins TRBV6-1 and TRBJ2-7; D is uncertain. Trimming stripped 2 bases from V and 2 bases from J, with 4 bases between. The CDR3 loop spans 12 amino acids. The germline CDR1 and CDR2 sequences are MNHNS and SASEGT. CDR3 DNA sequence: TGTGCCAGCAGTGAAAGCGCCTACGAGCAGTACTTC. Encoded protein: CASSESAYEQYF.

The CDR3 spells CATSTPETGGPDIQYF. The CDR3 DNA is TGTGCCACCAGCACCCCAGAAACGGGGGGGCCGGACATTCAGTACTTC. V usage is TRBV15 and J usage is TRBJ2-4, with TRBD2 matching over 8 bases. The CDR3 runs 16 residues. Germline assignment: CDR1 LNHNV and CDR2 YYDKDF (reference sequence). V dropped 4 bases and J dropped 8; count of bases not matched to a gene: 13.

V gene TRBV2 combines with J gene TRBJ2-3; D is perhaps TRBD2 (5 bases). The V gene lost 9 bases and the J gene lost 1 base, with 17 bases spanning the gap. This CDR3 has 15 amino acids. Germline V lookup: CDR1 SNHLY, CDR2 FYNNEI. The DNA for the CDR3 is TGTGCCAGTGCCCCGGGAAGGTGGGGCACAGATACGCAGTATTTT. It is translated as CASAPGRWGTDTQYF.

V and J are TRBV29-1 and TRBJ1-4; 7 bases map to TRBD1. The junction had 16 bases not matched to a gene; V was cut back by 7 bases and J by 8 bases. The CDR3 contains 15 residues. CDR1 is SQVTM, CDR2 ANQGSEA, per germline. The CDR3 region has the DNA TGCAGCGCCTCTCAGGGGGATCCGCGTGAGGAAAAACTGTTTTTT. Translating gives CSASQGDPREEKLFF.

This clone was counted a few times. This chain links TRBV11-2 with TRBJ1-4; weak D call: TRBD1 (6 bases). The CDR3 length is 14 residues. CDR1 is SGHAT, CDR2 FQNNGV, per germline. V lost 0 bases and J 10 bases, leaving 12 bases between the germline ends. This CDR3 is CASSLDRDIGKLFF. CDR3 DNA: TGTGCCAGCAGCTTAGACAGGGACATAGGAAAACTGTTTTTT.

CDR3 loop: CASSIKGGQDTGELFF. The CDR3 nucleotides read TGTGCCAGCAGCATAAAAGGGGGACAGGACACCGGGGAGCTGTTTTTT. The gene calls are TRBV7-6 and TRBJ2-2, with 8 bases aligning to TRBD1. The CDR3 has 16 residues. With 5 bases clipped from V and 3 bases from J, the junction kept 8 bases outside the gene matches. From germline, CDR1 is SGHVS and CDR2 FNYEAQ.

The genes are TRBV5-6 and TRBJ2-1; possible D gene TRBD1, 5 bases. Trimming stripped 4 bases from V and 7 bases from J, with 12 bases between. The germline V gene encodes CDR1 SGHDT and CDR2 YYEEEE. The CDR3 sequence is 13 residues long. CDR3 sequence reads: CASSQPAGNEQFF. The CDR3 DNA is TGTGCCAGCAGCCAGCCGGCAGGGAATGAGCAGTTCTTC.